In its sample, the clone carrying this T cell receptor (beta chain) was seen once. V shed 5 bases and J shed 9 bases, with 11 bases lying between them. Germline CDR1 reads SGHTA; CDR2 reads FQGNSA. This CDR3 comprises 12 residues. This sample was included in a study of blood T cell repertoires in COVID-19. For the study at large: There were acute and convalescent COVID-19 samples, and they came from the United States, Italy and Spain. PBMCs, B-cell-depleted T cells, or T cells provided the cDNA or gDNA that made up the material.

Followed longitudinally, the Seattle patients had been enrolled during active infection. Source study methods: Using reference gene primer amplification, nucleated cell counts were estimated. This table comes from immunoSEQ multiplex PCR, and its TCRdb copy is limited to in-frame clones, with some not included. From that table come the V and J calls and clone size; the DNA was used to work out D and trimming. The data show about 130,000 clones, about 85% seen once. The material sequenced was peripheral blood. This chain connects TRBV7-2 to TRBJ2-1, with D possibly being TRBD2 (5 bases). The receptor was derived from a woman aged 70-85 years with COVID-19, enrolled during active disease. The CDR3 DNA follows: TGTGCCAGCAGCGGTAGCGTCAGTGAGCAGTTCTTC. Translated: CASSGSVSEQFF.